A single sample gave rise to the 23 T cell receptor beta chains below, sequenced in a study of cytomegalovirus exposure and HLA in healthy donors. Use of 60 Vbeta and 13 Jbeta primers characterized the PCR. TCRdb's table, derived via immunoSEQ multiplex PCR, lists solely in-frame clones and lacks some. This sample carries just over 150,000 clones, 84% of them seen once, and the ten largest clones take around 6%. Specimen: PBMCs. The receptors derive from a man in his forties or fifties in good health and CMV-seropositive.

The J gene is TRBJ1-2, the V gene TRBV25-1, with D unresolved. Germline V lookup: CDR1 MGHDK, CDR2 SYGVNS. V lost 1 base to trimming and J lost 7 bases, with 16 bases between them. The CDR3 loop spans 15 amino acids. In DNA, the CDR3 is TGTGCCAGCAGTGAATCTTTCTCGGCGTCGGGTGGCTACACCTTC. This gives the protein CASSESFSASGGYTF.

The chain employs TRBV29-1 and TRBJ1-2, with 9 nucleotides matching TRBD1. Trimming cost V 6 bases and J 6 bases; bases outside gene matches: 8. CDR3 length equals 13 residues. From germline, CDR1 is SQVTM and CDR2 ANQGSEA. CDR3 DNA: TGCAGCGTCCGGGACAGGGAGACCCATGGCTACACCTTC. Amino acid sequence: CSVRDRETHGYTF.

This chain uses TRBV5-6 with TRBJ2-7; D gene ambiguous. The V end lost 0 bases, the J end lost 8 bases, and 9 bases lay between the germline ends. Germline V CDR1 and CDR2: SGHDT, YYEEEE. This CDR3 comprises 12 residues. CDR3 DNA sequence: TGTGCCAGCAGCTTGGGGCAGGAAAAGCAGTACGTC. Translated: CASSLGQEKQYV.

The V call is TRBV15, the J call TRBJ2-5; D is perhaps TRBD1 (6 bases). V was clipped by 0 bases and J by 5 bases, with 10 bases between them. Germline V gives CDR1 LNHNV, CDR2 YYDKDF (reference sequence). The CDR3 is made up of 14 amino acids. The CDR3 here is CATSRDERGETQYF. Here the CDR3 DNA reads TGTGCCACCAGCAGAGATGAGAGGGGGGAGACCCAGTACTTC.

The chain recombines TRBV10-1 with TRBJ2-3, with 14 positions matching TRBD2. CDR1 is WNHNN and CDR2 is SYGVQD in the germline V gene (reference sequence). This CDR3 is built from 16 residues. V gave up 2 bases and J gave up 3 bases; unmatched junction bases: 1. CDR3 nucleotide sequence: TGCGCCAGCAGTGAGGGACTAGCGGGGGGTACAGATACGCAGTATTTT. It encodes CASSEGLAGGTDTQYF.

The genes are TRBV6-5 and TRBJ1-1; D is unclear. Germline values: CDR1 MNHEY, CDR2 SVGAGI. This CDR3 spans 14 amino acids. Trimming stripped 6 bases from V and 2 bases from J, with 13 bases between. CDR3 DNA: TGTGCCAGCAGCCCATACCGGAGTAACACTGAAGCTTTCTTT. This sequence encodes CASSPYRSNTEAFF.

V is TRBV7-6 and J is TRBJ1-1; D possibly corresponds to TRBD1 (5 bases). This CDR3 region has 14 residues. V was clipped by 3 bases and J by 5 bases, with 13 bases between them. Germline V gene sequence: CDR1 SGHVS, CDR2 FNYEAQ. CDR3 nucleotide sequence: TGTGCCAGCAGCTTTGGAGGGGTCGGGACTGAAGCTTTCTTT. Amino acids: CASSFGGVGTEAFF.

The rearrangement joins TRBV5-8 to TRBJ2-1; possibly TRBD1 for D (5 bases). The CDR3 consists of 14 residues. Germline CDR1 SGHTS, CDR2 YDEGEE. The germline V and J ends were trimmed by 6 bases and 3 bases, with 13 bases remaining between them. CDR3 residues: CASKLGANYNEQFF. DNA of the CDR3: TGTGCCAGCAAGCTAGGGGCCAACTACAATGAGCAGTTCTTC.

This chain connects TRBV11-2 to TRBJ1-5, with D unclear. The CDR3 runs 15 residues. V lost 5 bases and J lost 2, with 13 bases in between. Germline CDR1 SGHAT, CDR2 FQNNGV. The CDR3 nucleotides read TGTGCCAGCAGCCCAGGAAGCTTGGGCAATCAGCCCCAGCATTTT. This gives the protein CASSPGSLGNQPQHF.

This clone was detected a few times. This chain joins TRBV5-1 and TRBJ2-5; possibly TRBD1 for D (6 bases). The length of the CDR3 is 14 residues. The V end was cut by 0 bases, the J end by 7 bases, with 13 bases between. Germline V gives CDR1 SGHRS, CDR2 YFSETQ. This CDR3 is CASSLGLEGGTQYF. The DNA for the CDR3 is TGCGCCAGCAGCTTGGGACTCGAAGGGGGGACCCAGTACTTC.

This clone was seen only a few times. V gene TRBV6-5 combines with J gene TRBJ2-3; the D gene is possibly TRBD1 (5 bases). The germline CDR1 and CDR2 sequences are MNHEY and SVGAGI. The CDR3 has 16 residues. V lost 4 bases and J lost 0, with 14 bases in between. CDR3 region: CASSFRQFSSTDTQYF. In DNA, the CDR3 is TGTGCCAGCAGTTTCCGACAGTTCTCTAGCACAGATACGCAGTATTTT.

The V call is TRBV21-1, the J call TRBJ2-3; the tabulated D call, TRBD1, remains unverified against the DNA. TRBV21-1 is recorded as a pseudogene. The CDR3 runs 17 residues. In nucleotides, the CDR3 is TGTGCCAGTTGCGGGCAGGGGTTAAGGTCAGCACAGAGTACGCAGTATTTT. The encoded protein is CASCGQGLRSAQSTQYF.

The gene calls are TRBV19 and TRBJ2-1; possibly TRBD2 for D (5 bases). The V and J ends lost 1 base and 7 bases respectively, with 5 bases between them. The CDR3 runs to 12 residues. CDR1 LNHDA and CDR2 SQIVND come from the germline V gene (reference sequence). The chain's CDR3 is CASSIAGNEQFF. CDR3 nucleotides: TGTGCCAGTAGTATAGCGGGAAATGAGCAGTTCTTC.

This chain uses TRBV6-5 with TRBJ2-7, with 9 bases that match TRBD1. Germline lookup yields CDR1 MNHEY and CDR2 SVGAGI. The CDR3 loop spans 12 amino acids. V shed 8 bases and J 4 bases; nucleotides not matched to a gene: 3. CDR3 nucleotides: TGTGCCAGCGTGGGACAGGGTTACGAGCAGTACTTC. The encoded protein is CASVGQGYEQYF.

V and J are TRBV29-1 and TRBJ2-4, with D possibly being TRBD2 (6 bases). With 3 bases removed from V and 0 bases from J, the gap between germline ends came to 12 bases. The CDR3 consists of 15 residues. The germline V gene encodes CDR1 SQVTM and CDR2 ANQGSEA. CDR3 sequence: CSVDVRGIAKNIQYF. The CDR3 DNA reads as TGCAGCGTTGATGTTCGGGGGATAGCCAAAAACATTCAGTACTTC.

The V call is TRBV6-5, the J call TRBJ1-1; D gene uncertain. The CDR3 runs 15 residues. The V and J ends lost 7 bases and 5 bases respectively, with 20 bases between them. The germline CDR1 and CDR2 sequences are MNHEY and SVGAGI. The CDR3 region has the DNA TGTGCCAGCATATCCACCCGAACTCTGTTAACTGAAGCTTTCTTT. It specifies CASISTRTLLTEAFF.

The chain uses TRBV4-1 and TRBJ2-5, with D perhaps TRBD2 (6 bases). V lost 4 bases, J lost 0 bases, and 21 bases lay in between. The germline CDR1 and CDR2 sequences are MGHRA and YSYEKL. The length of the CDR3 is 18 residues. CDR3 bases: TGCGCCAGCAGCCCCGGGACTTCTCTCCTCGGGAACCAAGAGACCCAGTACTTC. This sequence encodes CASSPGTSLLGNQETQYF.

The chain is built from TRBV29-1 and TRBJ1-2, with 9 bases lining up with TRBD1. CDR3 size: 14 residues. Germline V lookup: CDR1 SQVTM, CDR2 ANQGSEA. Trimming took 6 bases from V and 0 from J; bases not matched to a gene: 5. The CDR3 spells CSVHRGPANYGYTF. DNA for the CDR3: TGCAGCGTACACAGGGGGCCAGCTAACTATGGCTACACCTTC.

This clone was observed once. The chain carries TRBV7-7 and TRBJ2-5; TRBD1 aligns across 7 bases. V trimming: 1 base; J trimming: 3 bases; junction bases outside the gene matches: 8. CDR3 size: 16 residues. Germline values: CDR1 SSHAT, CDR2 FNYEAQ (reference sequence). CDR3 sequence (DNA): TGTGCCAGCAGCTTAGGACAGGGAGTCATGAAAGAGACCCAGTACTTC. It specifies CASSLGQGVMKETQYF.

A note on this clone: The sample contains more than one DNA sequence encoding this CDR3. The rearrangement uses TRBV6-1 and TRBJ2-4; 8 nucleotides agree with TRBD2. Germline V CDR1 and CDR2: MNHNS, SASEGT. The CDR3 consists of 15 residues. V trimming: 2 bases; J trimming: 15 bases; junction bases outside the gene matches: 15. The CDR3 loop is CASSEITSGETGRYF. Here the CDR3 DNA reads TGTGCCAGCAGTGAAATTACTAGCGGTGAAACAGGACGGTACTTC.

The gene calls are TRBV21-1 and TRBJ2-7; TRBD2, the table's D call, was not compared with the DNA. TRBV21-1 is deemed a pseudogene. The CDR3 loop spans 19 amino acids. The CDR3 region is CASSKEGRLAGVSSYEQYV. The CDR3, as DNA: TGTGCCAGCAGCAAAGAGGGGAGACTAGCGGGTGTGAGCTCCTACGAGCAGTACGTC.

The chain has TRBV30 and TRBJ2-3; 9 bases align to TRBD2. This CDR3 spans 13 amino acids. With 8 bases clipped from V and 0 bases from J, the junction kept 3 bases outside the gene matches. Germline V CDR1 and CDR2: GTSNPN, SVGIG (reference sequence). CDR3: CAGTSGSTDTQYF. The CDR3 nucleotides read TGTGCCGGAACTAGCGGGAGCACAGATACGCAGTATTTT. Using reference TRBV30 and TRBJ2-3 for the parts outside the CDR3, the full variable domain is SQTIHQWPATLVQPVGSPLSLECTVEGTSNPNLYWYRQAAGRGLQLLFYSVGIGQISSEVPQNLSASRPQDRQFILSSKKLLLSDSGFYLCAGTSGSTDTQYFGPGTRLTVL.

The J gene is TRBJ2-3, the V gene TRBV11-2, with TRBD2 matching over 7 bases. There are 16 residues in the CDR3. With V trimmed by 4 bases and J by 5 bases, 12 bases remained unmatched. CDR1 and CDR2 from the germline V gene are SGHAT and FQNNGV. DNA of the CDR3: TGTGCCAGCAGCTCCCTGTCGCGGGAGAGGGAAGATACGCAGTATTTT. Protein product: CASSSLSREREDTQYF.